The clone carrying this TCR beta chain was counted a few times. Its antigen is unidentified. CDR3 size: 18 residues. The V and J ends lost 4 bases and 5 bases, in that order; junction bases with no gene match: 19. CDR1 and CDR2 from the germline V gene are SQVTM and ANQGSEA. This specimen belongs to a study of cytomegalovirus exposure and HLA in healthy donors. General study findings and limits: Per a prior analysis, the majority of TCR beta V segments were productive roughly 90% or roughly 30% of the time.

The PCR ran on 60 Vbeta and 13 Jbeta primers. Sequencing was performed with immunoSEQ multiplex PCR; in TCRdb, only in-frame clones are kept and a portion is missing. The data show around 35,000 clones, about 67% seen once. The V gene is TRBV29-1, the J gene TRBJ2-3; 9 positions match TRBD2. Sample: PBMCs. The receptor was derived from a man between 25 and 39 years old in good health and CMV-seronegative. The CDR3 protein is CSVAGSIFSGSRRDTQYF. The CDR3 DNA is TGCAGCGTTGCAGGAAGCATATTTAGCGGGAGTAGGAGAGATACGCAGTATTTT.